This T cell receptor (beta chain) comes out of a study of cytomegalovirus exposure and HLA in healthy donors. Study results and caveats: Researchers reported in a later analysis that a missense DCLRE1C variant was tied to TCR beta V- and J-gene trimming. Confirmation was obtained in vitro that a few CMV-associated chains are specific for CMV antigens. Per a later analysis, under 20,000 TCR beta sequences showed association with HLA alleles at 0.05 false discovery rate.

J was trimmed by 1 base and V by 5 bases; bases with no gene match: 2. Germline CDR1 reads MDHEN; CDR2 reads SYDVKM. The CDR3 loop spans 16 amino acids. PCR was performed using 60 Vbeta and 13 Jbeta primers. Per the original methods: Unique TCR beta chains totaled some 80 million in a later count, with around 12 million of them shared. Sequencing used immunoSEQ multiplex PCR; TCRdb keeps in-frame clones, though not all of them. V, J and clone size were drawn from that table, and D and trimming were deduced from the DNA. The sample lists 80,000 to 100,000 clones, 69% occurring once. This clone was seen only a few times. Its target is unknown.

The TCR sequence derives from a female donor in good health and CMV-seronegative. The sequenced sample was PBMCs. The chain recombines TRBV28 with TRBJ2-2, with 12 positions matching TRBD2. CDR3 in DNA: TGTGCCAGCAGTCCTAGCGGGAGGGAGAACACCGGGGAGCTGTTTTTT. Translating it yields CASSPSGRENTGELFF.